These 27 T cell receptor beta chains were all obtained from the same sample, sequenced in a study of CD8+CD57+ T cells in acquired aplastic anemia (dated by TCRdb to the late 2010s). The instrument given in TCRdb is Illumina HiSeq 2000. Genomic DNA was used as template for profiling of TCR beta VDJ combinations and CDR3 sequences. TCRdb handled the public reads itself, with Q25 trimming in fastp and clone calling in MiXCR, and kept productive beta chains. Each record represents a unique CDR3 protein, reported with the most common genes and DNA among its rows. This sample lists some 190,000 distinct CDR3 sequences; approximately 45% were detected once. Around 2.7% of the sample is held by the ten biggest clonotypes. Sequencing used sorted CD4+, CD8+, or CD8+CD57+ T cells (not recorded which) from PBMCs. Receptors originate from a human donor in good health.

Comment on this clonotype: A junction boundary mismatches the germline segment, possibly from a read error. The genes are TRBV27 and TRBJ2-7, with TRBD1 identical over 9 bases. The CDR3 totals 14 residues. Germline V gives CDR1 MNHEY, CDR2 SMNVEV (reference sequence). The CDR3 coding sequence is TGTGCCAGCAGTCCTCGACAGGGGGGCTACGAACAGTACTTC. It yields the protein CASSPRQGGYEQYF.

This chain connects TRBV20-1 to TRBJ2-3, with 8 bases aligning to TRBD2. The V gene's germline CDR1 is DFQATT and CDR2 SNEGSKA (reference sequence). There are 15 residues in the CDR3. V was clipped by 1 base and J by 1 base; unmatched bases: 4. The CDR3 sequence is CSARGASGRTDTQYF. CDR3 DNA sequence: TGCAGTGCTAGAGGGGCTAGCGGGCGCACAGATACGCAGTATTTT.

The CDR3 nucleotides read TGTGCCACCAGTGATGGGACAGGTCTTTCTGGGGCCAACGTCCTGACTTTC. Translated, it gives CATSDGTGLSGANVLTF. The chain uses TRBV24-1 and TRBJ2-6; 8 nucleotides agree with TRBD1. Germline V gene lookup returns CDR1 KGHDR and CDR2 SFDVKD. Germline trimming cut 3 bases from V and 1 base from J; bases unmatched to any gene: 4. The CDR3 has 17 amino acids.

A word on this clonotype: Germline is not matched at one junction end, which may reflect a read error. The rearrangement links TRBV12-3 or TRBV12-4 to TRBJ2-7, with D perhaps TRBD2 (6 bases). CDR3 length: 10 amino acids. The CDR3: CASSGDSENF. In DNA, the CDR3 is TGTGCCAGCAGTGGGGACTCGGAGAACTTC.

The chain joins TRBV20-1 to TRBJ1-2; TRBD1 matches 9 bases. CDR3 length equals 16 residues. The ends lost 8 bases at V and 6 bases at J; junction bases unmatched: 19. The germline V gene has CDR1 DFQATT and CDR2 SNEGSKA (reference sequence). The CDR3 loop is CSPRGGANRGRNGYTF. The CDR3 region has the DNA TGCAGTCCCCGGGGAGGGGCCAACAGGGGGCGGAATGGCTACACCTTC.

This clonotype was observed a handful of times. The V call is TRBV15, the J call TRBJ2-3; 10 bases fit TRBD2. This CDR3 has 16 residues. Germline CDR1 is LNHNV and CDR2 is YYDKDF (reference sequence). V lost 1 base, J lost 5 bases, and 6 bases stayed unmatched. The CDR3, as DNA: TGTGCCACCAGCAGAGGCTCAGCGGGAGGGGGAGATACGCAGTATTTT. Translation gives CATSRGSAGGGDTQYF. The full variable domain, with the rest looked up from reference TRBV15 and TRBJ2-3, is DAMVIQNPRYQVTQFGKPVTLSCSQTLNHNVMYWYQQKSSQAPKLLFHYYDKDFNNEADTPDNFQSRRPNTSFCFLDIRSPGLGDTAMYLCATSRGSAGGGDTQYFGPGTRLTVL.

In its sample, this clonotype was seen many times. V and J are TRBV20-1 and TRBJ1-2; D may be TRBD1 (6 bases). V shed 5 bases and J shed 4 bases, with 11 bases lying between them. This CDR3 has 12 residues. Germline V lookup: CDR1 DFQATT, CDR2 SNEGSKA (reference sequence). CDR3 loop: CSAFRQVYGYTF. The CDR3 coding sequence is TGCAGTGCTTTTCGACAGGTCTATGGCTACACCTTC.

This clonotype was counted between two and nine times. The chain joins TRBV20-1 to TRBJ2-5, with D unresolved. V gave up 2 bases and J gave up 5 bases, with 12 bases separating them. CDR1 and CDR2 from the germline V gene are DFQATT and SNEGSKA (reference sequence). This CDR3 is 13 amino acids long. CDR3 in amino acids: CSARPEWGETQYF. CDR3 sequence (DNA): TGCAGTGCTAGACCGGAATGGGGTGAGACCCAGTACTTC.

CDR3 nucleotide sequence: TGCGCCAGCAGTCCTATAACAGATTATGAGCAGTACTTC. As protein: CASSPITDYEQYF. The gene calls are TRBV5-1 and TRBJ2-7; D not certain. Deletions cut 5 bases from V and 7 bases from J, with 16 bases between. CDR3 length: 13 residues. From germline, CDR1 is SGHRS and CDR2 YFSETQ.

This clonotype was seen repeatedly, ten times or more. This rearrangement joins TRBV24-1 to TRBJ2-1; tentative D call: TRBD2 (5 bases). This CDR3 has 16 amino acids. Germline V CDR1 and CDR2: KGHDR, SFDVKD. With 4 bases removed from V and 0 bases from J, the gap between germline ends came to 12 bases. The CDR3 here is CATSDPNRGSYNEQFF. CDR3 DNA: TGTGCCACCAGTGACCCGAACCGGGGCTCCTACAATGAGCAGTTCTTC.

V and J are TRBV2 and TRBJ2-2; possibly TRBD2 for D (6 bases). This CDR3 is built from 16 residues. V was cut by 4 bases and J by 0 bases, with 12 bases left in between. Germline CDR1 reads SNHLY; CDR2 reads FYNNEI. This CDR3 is CASSVEGSANTGELFF. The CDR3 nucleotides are TGTGCCAGCAGTGTGGAGGGCAGCGCGAACACCGGGGAGCTGTTTTTT.

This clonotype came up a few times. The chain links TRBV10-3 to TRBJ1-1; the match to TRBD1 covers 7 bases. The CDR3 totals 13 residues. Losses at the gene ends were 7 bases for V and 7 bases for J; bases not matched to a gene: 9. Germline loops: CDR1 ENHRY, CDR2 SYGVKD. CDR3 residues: CAIMMRQGGEAFF. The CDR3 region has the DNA TGTGCCATCATGATGCGACAGGGCGGTGAAGCTTTCTTT.

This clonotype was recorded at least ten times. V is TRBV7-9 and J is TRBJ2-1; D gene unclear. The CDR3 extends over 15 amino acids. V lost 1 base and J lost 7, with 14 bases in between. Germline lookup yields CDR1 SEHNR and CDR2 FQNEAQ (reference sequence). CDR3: CASSLVALEENEQFF. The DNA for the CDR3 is TGTGCCAGCAGCTTAGTGGCCCTAGAGGAAAATGAGCAGTTCTTC.

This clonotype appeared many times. CDR3 sequence reads: CASSLDRGGDEQYF. As DNA, the CDR3 is TGTGCCAGCAGTTTGGACAGGGGAGGGGACGAGCAGTACTTC. The rearrangement uses TRBV2 and TRBJ2-7; 9 bases are a match to TRBD1. Germline V CDR1 and CDR2: SNHLY, FYNNEI. V lost 5 bases to trimming and J lost 5 bases; unmatched junction nucleotides: 7. The CDR3 loop spans 14 amino acids.

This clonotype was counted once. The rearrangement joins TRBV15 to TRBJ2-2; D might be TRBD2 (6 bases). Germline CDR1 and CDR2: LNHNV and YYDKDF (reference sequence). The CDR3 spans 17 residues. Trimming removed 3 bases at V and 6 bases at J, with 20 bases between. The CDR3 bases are TGTGCCACCAGCAGGGAGGGGCTCATAGTAGAGCCCGGGGAGCTGTTTTTT. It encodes CATSREGLIVEPGELFF.

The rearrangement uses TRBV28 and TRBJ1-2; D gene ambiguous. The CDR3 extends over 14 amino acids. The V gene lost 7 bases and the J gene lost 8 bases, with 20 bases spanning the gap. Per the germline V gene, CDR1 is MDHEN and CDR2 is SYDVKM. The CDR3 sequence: CASTLPGGIRGYTF. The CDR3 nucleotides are TGTGCCAGCACCCTTCCAGGAGGTATTCGAGGCTACACCTTC.

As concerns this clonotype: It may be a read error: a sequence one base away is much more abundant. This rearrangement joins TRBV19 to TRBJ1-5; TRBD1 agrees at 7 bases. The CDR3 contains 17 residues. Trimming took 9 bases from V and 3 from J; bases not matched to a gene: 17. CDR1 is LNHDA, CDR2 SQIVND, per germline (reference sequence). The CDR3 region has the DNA TGTGCCAGCGGGGGCGATCGGGACAGAAGGTCCAATCAGCCCCAGCATTTT. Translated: CASGGDRDRRSNQPQHF.

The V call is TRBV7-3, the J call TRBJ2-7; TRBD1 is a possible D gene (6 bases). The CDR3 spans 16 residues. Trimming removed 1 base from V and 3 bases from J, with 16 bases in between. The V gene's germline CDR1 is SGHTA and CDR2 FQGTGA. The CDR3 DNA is TGTGCCAGCAGCTTAAACGCCTCGGACAGACACTACGAGCAGTACTTC. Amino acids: CASSLNASDRHYEQYF.

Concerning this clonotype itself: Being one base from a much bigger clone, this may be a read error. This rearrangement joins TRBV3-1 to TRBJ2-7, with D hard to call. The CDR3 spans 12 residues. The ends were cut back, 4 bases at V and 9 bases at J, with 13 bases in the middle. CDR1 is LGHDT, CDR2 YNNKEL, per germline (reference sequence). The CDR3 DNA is TGTGCCAGCAGCCTAGGAACAGATCGGCAGTACTTC. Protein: CASSLGTDRQYF.

The CDR3 spells CASSEREANTEAFF. Written as DNA, the CDR3 is TGTGCCAGCAGTGAACGAGAAGCGAACACTGAAGCTTTCTTT. J is TRBJ1-1 and V is TRBV2; D unresolved. The CDR3 contains 14 residues. The germline gives CDR1 SNHLY, CDR2 FYNNEI. Deletions cut 2 bases from V and 1 base from J, with 8 bases between.

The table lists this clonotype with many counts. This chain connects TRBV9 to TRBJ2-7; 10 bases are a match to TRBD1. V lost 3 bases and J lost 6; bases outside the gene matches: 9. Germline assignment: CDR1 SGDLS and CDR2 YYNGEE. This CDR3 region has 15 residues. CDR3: CASSAGTGDRSEQYF. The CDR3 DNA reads TGTGCCAGCAGCGCAGGGACAGGGGACCGGTCCGAGCAGTACTTC.

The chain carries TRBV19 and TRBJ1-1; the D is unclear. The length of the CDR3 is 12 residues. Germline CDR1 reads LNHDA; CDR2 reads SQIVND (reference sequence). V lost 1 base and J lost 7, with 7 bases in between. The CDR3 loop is CASSIGRIEAFF. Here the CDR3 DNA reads TGTGCCAGTAGTATAGGACGTATTGAAGCTTTCTTT. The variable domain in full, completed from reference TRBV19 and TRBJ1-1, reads DGGITQSPKYLFRKEGQNVTLSCEQNLNHDAMYWYRQDPGQGLRLIYYSQIVNDFQKGDIAEGYSVSREKKESFPLTVTSAQKNPTAFYLCASSIGRIEAFFGQGTRLTVV.

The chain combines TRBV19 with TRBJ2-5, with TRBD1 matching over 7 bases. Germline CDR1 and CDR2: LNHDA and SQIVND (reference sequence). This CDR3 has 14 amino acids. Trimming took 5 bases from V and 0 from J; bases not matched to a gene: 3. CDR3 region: CASSWGQNQETQYF. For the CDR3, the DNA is TGTGCCAGTAGTTGGGGACAGAACCAAGAGACCCAGTACTTC.

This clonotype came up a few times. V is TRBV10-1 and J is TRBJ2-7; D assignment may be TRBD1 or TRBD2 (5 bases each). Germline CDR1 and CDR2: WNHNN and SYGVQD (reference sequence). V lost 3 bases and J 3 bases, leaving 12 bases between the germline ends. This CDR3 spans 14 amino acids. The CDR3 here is CASSDGTMDYEQYF. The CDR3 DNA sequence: TGCGCCAGCAGTGATGGGACGATGGACTACGAGCAGTACTTC.

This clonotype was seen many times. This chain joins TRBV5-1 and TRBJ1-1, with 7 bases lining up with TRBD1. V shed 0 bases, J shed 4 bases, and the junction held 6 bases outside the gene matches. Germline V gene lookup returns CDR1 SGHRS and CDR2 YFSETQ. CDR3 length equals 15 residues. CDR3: CASSLGGGPSTEAFF. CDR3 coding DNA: TGCGCCAGCAGCTTGGGAGGGGGCCCGAGCACTGAAGCTTTCTTT.

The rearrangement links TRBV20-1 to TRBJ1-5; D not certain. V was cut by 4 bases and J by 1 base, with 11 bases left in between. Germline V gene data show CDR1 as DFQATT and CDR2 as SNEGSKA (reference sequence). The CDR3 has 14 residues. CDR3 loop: CSANPEASNQPQHF. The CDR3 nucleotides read TGCAGTGCTAACCCAGAGGCAAGCAATCAGCCCCAGCATTTT.

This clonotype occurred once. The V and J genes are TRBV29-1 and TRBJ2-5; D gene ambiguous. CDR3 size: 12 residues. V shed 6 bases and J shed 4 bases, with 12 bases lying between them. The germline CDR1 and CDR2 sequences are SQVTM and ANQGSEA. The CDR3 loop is CSVGGGRETQYF. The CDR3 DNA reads TGCAGCGTAGGTGGCGGTAGAGAGACCCAGTACTTC. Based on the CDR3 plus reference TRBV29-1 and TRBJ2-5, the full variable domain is SAVISQKPSRDICQRGTSLTIQCQVDSQVTMMFWYRQQPGQSLTLIATANQGSEATYESGFVIDKFPISRPNLTFSTLTVSNMSPEDSSIYLCSVGGGRETQYFGPGTRLLVL.